This record looks at one TCR beta chain sequence and its context. The antigen it recognizes is unknown. No much larger clone exists at a distance of one base, and base qualities are not known. This record comes from a study of regulatory T cells in long-lasting Graves disease (TCRdb year 2021). Study-wide context: Persistent Graves' disease meant more than 5 years of antithyroid drug treatment with TSH receptor autoantibodies that stayed positive. This study used TCR sequencing and RNA sequencing of peripheral blood to compare persistent Graves' disease patients against newly diagnosed Graves' disease patients. On average, persistent Graves' disease patients in the clinical cohort had been on antithyroid drugs for around ten years. TCR sequencing covered 13 persistent and about 20 newly diagnosed Graves' disease patients, around 35 samples in total. The study took place in China and was registered as a clinical trial. Overall study outcomes, separate from this receptor: The authors noted that the small sample size was a limitation that may lower accuracy. Because the primary lesion, thyroid tissue, could not be accessed, the study looked at peripheral blood alone. Persistent patients shared more public clonotypes among themselves (fewer than 3,000) than newly diagnosed patients did (roughly 910). Sequencing and analysis were limited to the TCR beta chain. Persistent Graves' disease patients showed lower TCR Shannon entropy and fewer highly expanded clones than newly diagnosed patients, suggesting clonal expansion. TRBV28, TRBJ1-2 and TRBJ2-5 were preferentially used in persistent disease, while TRBV20-1 and TRBJ2-1 were favored in newly diagnosed disease.

The time point label on this specimen signifies: persistent/refractory GD, antithyroid drugs over 5 years with positive TRAb. For both TCR sequencing and RNA sequencing, RNA was extracted from PBMCs in TRIzol. The diagnosis of Graves' disease followed American Thyroid Association guidelines. The patients came from an endocrinology department in Xi'an, China. Each patient gave approximately 8.8 milliliters of peripheral blood, collected in an EDTA anticoagulant tube. Ficoll Paque Plus density gradient separation was used to isolate PBMCs, and no further T cell sorting was done. RNA quality was checked with an Agilent 2100 Bioanalyzer and agarose gel, and concentration with a NanoDrop 2000. Including cysteine and phenylalanine, the CDR3 has 15 amino acids. This entry keeps only the CDR3 DNA: 45 bases, framed from base 1. The germline V gene yields SGHVS for CDR1 and FQNEAQ for CDR2. V is pared back by 6 bases and J by 1 base, with 10 bases lying between the germline termini.

Library preparation employed multiplex PCR. The sequencing machine was an Illumina HiSeq 4000. TCR beta libraries were built with iRepertoire HTBI primers and Arm-PCR amplification of CDR3 regions. PCR products were gel purified before sequencing. The paper's processing steps were these. Across samples, 62 TRBV and 15 or so TRBJ segments were identified and used for gene usage analysis of CDR3 amino acid clonotypes. COPE and FqMerger were used to merge filtered high-quality paired reads into contigs. Contigs were aligned with BLAST to IMGT TRBV, TRBD and TRBJ reference genes, and CDR3 was defined per IMGT. Highly expanded clones were defined as clonotypes with a frequency above 0.1%. Shannon entropy was used to measure repertoire diversity, and the Gini coefficient was used to measure V-J evenness. A clonotype found in more than one individual was treated as public. TCRdb took the public reads, trimmed them with fastp at Q25, ran MiXCR for clone calling and kept in-frame beta chains. Identical CDR3 proteins give one entry, which carries the most common genes and DNA. TCRdb, rather than the study authors, made the V and J calls. The sample yields roughly 490,000 distinct CDR3 sequences; about 22% were counted once. The ten largest clones represent around 13% of the sample.

The chain links TRBV7-8 with TRBJ1-6, with a tentative D gene TRBD1 over 6 matching bases. The sample consisted of peripheral blood mononuclear cells (PBMCs), taken when the disease was refractory, from a patient treated with antithyroid drugs. The clonotype was recovered from a female donor with Graves disease. The DNA reads TGTGCCAGCAGAAAACAGGGTTCCTATAATTCACCCCTCCACTTT. Protein translation: CASRKQGSYNSPLHF.